This T cell receptor beta chain was profiled in a study of CD8+CD57+ T cells in acquired aplastic anemia. Study overall: Mean yield of DNA from sorted CD4+ and CD8+ cells was about 3.2 ug. CD4+ reads averaged about 11 million in healthy donors.

Germline loops: CDR1 SNHLY, CDR2 FYNNEI. Trimming left V 4 bases short and J 0 bases short, with 10 bases between. This CDR3 is built from 16 residues. A word on this clonotype: The antigen is undetermined.

Study-wide results and caveats: Patients and controls shared 25 to 35 CD8+ CDR3 sequences, which appeared highly expressed in patients and within their immunodominant clones. Between patients and controls, CD8+ Simpson's diversity did not vary significantly.

Profiling of TCR beta VDJ combinations and CDR3 sequences used genomic DNA as template. TCRdb used MiXCR to reprocess the reads, holding one entry per CDR3 protein. The sample carries more than 100,000 distinct CDR3 sequences, around 48% recorded once. The TCR was taken from a human donor in good health, serving as a control. V gene TRBV2 combines with J gene TRBJ2-6; D is unclear. Sequencing was performed on sorted CD4+, CD8+, or CD8+CD57+ T cells (not recorded which) from PBMCs. The CDR3 DNA reads TGTGCCAGCAGTGTACGGGCACACTCTGGGGCCAACGTCCTGACTTTC. Translation: CASSVRAHSGANVLTF.